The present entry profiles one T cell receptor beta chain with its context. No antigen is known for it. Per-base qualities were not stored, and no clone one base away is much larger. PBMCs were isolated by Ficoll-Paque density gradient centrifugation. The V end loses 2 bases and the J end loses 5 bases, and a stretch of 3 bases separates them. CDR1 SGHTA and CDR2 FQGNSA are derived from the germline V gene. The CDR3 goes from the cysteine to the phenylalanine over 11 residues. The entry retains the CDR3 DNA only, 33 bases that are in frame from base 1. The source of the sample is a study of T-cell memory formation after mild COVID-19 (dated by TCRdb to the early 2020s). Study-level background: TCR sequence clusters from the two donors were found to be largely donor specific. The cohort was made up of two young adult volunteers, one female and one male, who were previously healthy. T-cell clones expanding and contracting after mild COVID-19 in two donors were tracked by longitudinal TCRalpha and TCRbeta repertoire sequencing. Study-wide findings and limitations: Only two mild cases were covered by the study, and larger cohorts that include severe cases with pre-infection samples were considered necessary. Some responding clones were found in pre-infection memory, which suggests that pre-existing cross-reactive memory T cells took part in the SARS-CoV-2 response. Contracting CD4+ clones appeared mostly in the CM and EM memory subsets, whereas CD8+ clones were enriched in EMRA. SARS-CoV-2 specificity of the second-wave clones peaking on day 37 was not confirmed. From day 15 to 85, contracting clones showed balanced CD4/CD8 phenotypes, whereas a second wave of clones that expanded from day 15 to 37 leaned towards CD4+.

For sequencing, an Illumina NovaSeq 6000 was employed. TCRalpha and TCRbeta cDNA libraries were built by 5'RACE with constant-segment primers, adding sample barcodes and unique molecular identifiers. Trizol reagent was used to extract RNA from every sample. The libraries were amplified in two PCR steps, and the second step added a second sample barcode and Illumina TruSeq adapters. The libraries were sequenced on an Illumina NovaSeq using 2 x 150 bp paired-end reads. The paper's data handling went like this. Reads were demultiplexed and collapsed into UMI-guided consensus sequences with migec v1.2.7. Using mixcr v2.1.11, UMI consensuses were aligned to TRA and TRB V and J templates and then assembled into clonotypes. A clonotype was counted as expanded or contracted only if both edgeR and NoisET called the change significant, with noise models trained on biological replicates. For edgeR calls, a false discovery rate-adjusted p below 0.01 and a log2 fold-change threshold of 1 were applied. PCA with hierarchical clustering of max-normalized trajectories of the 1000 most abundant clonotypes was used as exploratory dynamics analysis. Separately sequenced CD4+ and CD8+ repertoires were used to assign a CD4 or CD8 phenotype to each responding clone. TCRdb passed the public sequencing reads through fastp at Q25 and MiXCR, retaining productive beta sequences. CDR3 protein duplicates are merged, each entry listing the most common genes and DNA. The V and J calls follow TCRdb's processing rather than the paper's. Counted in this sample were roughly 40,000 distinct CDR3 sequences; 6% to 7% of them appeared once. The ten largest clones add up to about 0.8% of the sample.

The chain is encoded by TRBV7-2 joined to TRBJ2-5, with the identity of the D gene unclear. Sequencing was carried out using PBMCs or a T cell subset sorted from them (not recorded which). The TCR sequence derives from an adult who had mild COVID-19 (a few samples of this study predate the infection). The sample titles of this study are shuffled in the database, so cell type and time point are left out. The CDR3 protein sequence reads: CASSLMETQYF. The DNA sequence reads TGTGCCAGCAGCTTAATGGAGACCCAGTACTTC.